This T cell receptor (beta chain) was identified during a study of blood T cells in healthy people across ages (dated by TCRdb to between 2014 and 2017). About the full investigation: In model experiments, template switching captured about one uniquely barcoded TCR beta cDNA molecule for every two T cells. Using deep sequencing normalized with unique cDNA molecular identifiers, the study measured how TCR beta repertoire diversity changes with age. Donors were grouped into four age groups: young (average approximately 15 years), middle-aged (around 39), aged (about 60) and long-lived (approximately 81). To avoid experimental bias, donors of different ages were spread randomly across the sequencing lanes. Using the same blood draw, the study looked at two additional independent replicas of 1 million unique cDNA reads for two donors, one aged 18 to 30 and the other aged 80 or older. Overall results and qualifications from the work: Because donor CMV infection status was unknown, age-related changes in expanded clonotypes were potentially confounded. Estimates of total diversity based on one million sequenced T cells were considered lower bounds and underestimates. Because profiling used bulk unsorted PBMCs, naive and antigen-experienced compartments could not be compared conclusively. Observed TCR beta diversity per million T cells fell roughly linearly with age, and a significant reduction was already apparent by age around 39. Compared with the aged group, the long-lived group had more naive CD4+ T cells, fewer expanded clones and increased TCR diversity, suggesting age selection. The percentage of naive T cells measured by flow cytometry correlated strongly with observed TCR beta diversity.

The germline V gene gives CDR1 as SGHRS and CDR2 as YFSETQ. Including the terminal cysteine and phenylalanine, the CDR3 comprises 15 residues. The DNA shown is the 45-base CDR3, in frame from base 1. Donors were a few dozen systemically healthy Caucasian individuals from Russia aged roughly 6 to 90 years. Each donor gave approximately 9.3 milliliters of peripheral blood, collected into EDTA-treated Vacutainer tubes. Ficoll-Paque density-gradient centrifugation was used to isolate PBMCs, with at least 6.5 million per sample. Total RNA, at least 6 micrograms per sample, was extracted from PBMCs with Trizol reagent. The percentages of naive CD45RAhigh/CD27high T cells were determined by flow cytometry on a PBMC aliquot from every donor. Concerning this clonotype itself: This clone's antigen is unknown. A junction end diverges from the germline sequence, so it may reflect a read error.

The library was produced with 5' RACE. Sequencing took place on an Illumina HiSeq 2500. A second PCR of about 7 to 12 cycles was run with a J-beta primer mix and a sample-barcoded 5' primer. A unique molecular identifier was introduced onto each TCR beta cDNA molecule by a template-switch 5' adaptor carrying 12 random nucleotides. Each sample yielded at least 3 million CDR3-containing paired-end reads. First-strand cDNA was synthesized from all RNA with the Mint cDNA synthesis kit, primed by a TRBC-specific oligonucleotide. After uracil-DNA glycosylase treatment, a first 18-cycle PCR used universal primers M1SS and BC2_uni_R on all cDNA. The authors processed their data as follows. Each sample was normalized by randomly selecting 1 million high-quality reads, each carrying a distinct molecular identifier. Instead of being binned into consensus sequences, reads with shared molecular identifiers were discarded. MiTCR, with a Q25 quality threshold and the strictest error-elimination algorithm, was used for CDR3 identification, clonotype clustering and error correction. Lower-bound total TCR beta diversity was estimated with a nonparametric unseen species model using Euler transformation. The raw public reads went through TCRdb reprocessing: fastp at Q25, MiXCR clone calling, in-frame beta chains kept. Here each entry gathers all rows of one CDR3 protein and keeps the most common genes and DNA. The authors' filters were not applied to this entry. For this sample there are fewer than 750,000 distinct CDR3 sequences; approximately 52% appear just once. Roughly 14% of the sample is in the top ten clones.

This clonotype was obtained from a woman of 80 years or more in good health. In this chain, TRBV5-1 is recombined with TRBJ2-5; TRBD2 is possibly the D segment (6 matching bases). Sequenced: blood. The CDR3 amino acid sequence is: CASRKGAGGQEAQYF. In nucleotides, the sequence is TGCGCCAGCAGAAAAGGAGCGGGTGGGCAAGAGGCCCAGTACTTC.